This T cell receptor (beta chain) comes out of a study of CD8 T cells in Susac syndrome. The germline gives CDR1 SGHVS, CDR2 FQNEAQ. CDR3 size: 15 residues. V was cut by 5 bases and J by 2 bases, with 16 bases left in between. The CD8+ and CD4+ T cells were isolated magnetically using a negative isolation approach, whereas the TEMRA cells were enriched by FACS. When the RNA was reverse transcribed, random hexamers were used with an input of about 0.5 to 1 ug. TCRdb analysed the immunoSEQ multiplex PCR reads with MiXCR anew, one entry per CDR3 protein. The sample records about 130,000 distinct CDR3 sequences, roughly 93% being singletons.

V and J are TRBV7-8 and TRBJ2-7; D possibly uses TRBD1 or TRBD2 (6 bases each). Sequencing was carried out using CD8+ T cells from PBMCs. The TCR comes from a human donor with multiple sclerosis. As DNA, the CDR3 is TGTGCCAGCAGCCTAGAGGGGGGACCTACCTACGAGCAGTACTTC. Residues: CASSLEGGPTYEQYF. Based on the CDR3 plus reference TRBV7-8 and TRBJ2-7, the full variable domain is GAGVSQSPRYKVAKRGQDVALRCDPISGHVSLFWYQQALGQGPEFLTYFQNEAQLDKSGLPSDRFFAERPEGSVSTLKIQRTQQEDSAVYLCASSLEGGPTYEQYFGPGTRLTVT.